This T cell receptor beta chain stems from a study of identical twins. This CDR3 contains 14 residues. The V segment lost 1 base and the J segment 2 bases; nucleotides outside the gene matches: 2. CDR1 DFQATT and CDR2 SNEGSKA come from the germline V gene (reference sequence). This clonotype was observed many times. TCRdb used MiXCR to reprocess the 5' RACE reads, holding one entry per CDR3 protein. The data show approximately 590,000 distinct CDR3 sequences, with approximately 9.6% seen just once and 3% held by the top ten. The same data also contributed to another study, on yellow fever vaccine responses in identical twins.

The rearrangement joins TRBV20-1 to TRBJ2-1; 7 bases agree with TRBD2. What was sequenced was PBMCs. This TCR came from a woman aged 18 to 35 in good health. The CDR3 sequence: CSARVAGAYNEQFF. The CDR3 DNA follows: TGCAGTGCTAGAGTTGCGGGGGCCTACAATGAGCAGTTCTTC.